These 29 T cell receptor beta chains came from one sample sequenced in a study of beta chain features in type 1 diabetes. Notes on the study in general: Researchers report that Type 1 diabetes patients had moderately but significantly shorter TCRB CDR3s across all four CD4+ subsets.

What was sequenced were expressed TCRB transcripts, since all of the isolated RNA had been reverse transcribed. Clones were read by immunoSEQ multiplex PCR, and TCRdb kept only the in-frame ones, dropping some. The data show hundreds of thousands of clones, about 14% seen once. Antigens of these TCRs are unknown. Sequencing was done on a sample of naive CD4+ T cells from blood. The receptor set was obtained from a young man with type 1 diabetes.

This clone turned up a few times. The chain couples TRBV14 to TRBJ2-2; D call uncertain. The germline V gene has CDR1 SGHDN and CDR2 FVKESK. This CDR3 has 13 amino acids. The V end lost 4 bases, the J end lost 6 bases, and 9 bases lay between the germline ends. In nucleotides, the CDR3 is TGTGCCAGCAGCCCCCGTTTGTCCGGGGAGCTGTTTTTT. It specifies CASSPRLSGELFF.

This clone was observed a few times. The chain employs TRBV15 and TRBJ2-4; D tentatively reads TRBD1 or TRBD2 (5 bases each). The V end was cut by 3 bases, the J end by 8 bases, with 14 bases between. Germline-derived CDR1 and CDR2 are LNHNV and YYDKDF (reference sequence). The CDR3 length is 14 residues. CDR3 sequence: CATSSGVGRDIQYF. CDR3 DNA sequence: TGTGCCACCAGCAGCGGGGTCGGCAGGGACATTCAGTACTTC.

V is TRBV18 and J is TRBJ1-1, with a possible D match to TRBD1 (6 bases). Trimming cost V 3 bases and J 5 bases, with 13 bases left between them. The CDR3 contains 14 residues. Germline CDR1 is KGHSH and CDR2 is LQKENI. The chain's CDR3 is CASSPTGLWTEAFF. The CDR3 DNA reads TGTGCCAGCTCACCCACAGGGTTGTGGACTGAAGCTTTCTTT.

This clone was seen more than once but under ten times. The rearrangement links TRBV9 to TRBJ1-2; 8 nucleotides line up with TRBD1. Per germline, CDR1 SGDLS and CDR2 YYNGEE. The CDR3 has 18 amino acids. The ends lost 0 bases at V and 0 bases at J; junction bases unmatched: 10. This CDR3 reads CASSVGSPKTGANYGYTF. CDR3 DNA: TGTGCCAGCAGCGTAGGATCCCCTAAGACAGGGGCTAACTATGGCTACACCTTC.

V and J are TRBV14 and TRBJ2-1, with D unclear. The CDR3 length is 16 residues. Trimming shortened V by 3 bases and J by 3 bases, and 15 bases separated the two germline ends. The germline V gene has CDR1 SGHDN and CDR2 FVKESK. The CDR3 region is CASSHSGRPFYNEQFF. CDR3 coding DNA: TGTGCCAGCAGCCATTCCGGCAGACCGTTCTACAATGAGCAGTTCTTC.

J is TRBJ2-7 and V is TRBV9, with D perhaps assigned TRBD1 or TRBD2 (6 bases each). The CDR3 has 15 residues. Trimming cost V 0 bases and J 6 bases, with 16 bases left between them. Germline CDR1 reads SGDLS; CDR2 reads YYNGEE. The CDR3 sequence is CASSVAGGPRGEQYF. The CDR3 DNA reads as TGTGCCAGCAGCGTAGCCGGGGGCCCTCGGGGCGAGCAGTACTTC.

The genes are TRBV5-1 and TRBJ2-7, with D possibly being TRBD1 (5 bases). The CDR3 runs to 14 residues. Between the trimmed V and J ends, which lost 5 bases and 2 bases, there was a span of 14 bases. CDR1 SGHRS and CDR2 YFSETQ come from the germline V gene. Here the CDR3 reads CASSSRPGPYEQYF. CDR3 DNA sequence: TGCGCCAGCAGTAGTCGCCCAGGGCCCTACGAGCAGTACTTC.

The chain links TRBV7-9 to TRBJ1-1; 9 bases agree with TRBD1. Germline CDR1 SEHNR, CDR2 FQNEAQ (reference sequence). The CDR3 is made up of 14 amino acids. V shed 5 bases, J shed 2 bases, and the junction held 3 bases outside the gene matches. The CDR3 reads CASSQGQGNTEAFF. The CDR3 DNA reads as TGTGCCAGCAGCCAGGGACAGGGAAACACTGAAGCTTTCTTT.

This chain connects TRBV19 to TRBJ2-7, with 11 nucleotides matching TRBD2. V shed 4 bases, J shed 5 bases, and the junction held 1 base outside the gene matches. Per the germline V gene, CDR1 is LNHDA and CDR2 is SQIVND (reference sequence). The CDR3 is 13 residues long. CDR3 region: CASSRLAGNEQYF. The CDR3 coding sequence is TGTGCCAGTAGTAGACTAGCGGGAAACGAGCAGTACTTC.

In its sample, this clone was seen a few times. The chain carries TRBV6-5 and TRBJ1-2; D call uncertain. Germline V gene sequence: CDR1 MNHEY, CDR2 SVGAGI. The CDR3 loop spans 16 amino acids. Trimming took 4 bases from V and 7 from J, leaving 22 bases between them. CDR3 amino acids: CASSSYRIPETGGYTF. CDR3 DNA: TGTGCCAGCAGTTCCTATAGAATTCCTGAAACGGGTGGCTACACCTTC.

The rearrangement uses TRBV29-1 and TRBJ1-2, with a tentative D call TRBD1 (6 bases). The length of the CDR3 is 13 residues. Germline loops: CDR1 SQVTM, CDR2 ANQGSEA. Trimming stripped 8 bases from V and 0 bases from J, with 13 bases between. CDR3 bases: TGCAGCATTGGGGGCACCTCTAACTATGGCTACACCTTC. This gives the protein CSIGGTSNYGYTF.

With respect to this clone: The same CDR3 arises from other DNA sequences in this sample as well. The rearrangement joins TRBV19 to TRBJ2-2; D is unresolved. V was shortened by 7 bases and J by 3 bases, with 6 bases between the two germline ends. The CDR3 totals 12 residues. The germline V gene encodes CDR1 LNHDA and CDR2 SQIVND (reference sequence). This CDR3 reads CASTLDTGELFF. Here the CDR3 DNA reads TGTGCCAGTACCCTGGACACCGGGGAGCTGTTTTTT. Variable domain in full (rest from reference TRBV19 and TRBJ2-2): DGGITQSPKYLFRKEGQNVTLSCEQNLNHDAMYWYRQDPGQGLRLIYYSQIVNDFQKGDIAEGYSVSREKKESFPLTVTSAQKNPTAFYLCASTLDTGELFFGEGSRLTVL.

The J gene is TRBJ2-3, the V gene TRBV18; 12 bases match TRBD2. This CDR3 spans 17 amino acids. J lost 2 bases, V lost 3 bases, and 6 bases had no gene match. The germline V gene encodes CDR1 KGHSH and CDR2 LQKENI. The CDR3 DNA reads as TGTGCCAGCTCACCTCCCACTAGCGGGGGGCCCACAGATACGCAGTATTTT. The encoded protein is CASSPPTSGGPTDTQYF.

The gene calls are TRBV7-9 and TRBJ1-6, with a weak D call TRBD1 (5 bases). The CDR3 has 14 amino acids. V lost 6 bases to trimming and J lost 13 bases, with 19 bases between them. Germline values: CDR1 SEHNR, CDR2 FQNEAQ (reference sequence). CDR3 coding DNA: TGTGCCAGCAGTTTACCCGGGACTCCGGCGCCCCTCCACTTT. This translates into CASSLPGTPAPLHF.

This clone was seen a few times. The rearrangement links TRBV2 to TRBJ2-5, with no clear D. Trimming cost V 7 bases and J 3 bases, with 6 bases left between them. Germline V gene sequence: CDR1 SNHLY, CDR2 FYNNEI. The CDR3 runs 11 residues. Here the CDR3 reads CASNLEETQYF. The CDR3 coding sequence is TGTGCCAGCAATCTTGAAGAGACCCAGTACTTC.

This clone was seen a few times. The V gene is TRBV4-1, the J gene TRBJ2-7, with no clear D. The CDR3 covers 15 residues. V dropped 0 bases and J dropped 1 base, with 10 bases sitting between them. CDR1 MGHRA and CDR2 YSYEKL come from the germline V gene. The CDR3 region is CASSQDRALSYEQYF. In DNA, the CDR3 is TGCGCCAGCAGCCAAGATCGCGCTTTATCCTACGAGCAGTACTTC.

The chain employs TRBV30 and TRBJ1-5; the D gene is possibly TRBD1 (5 bases). The CDR3 sequence is 16 residues long. Germline V gene lookup returns CDR1 GTSNPN and CDR2 SVGIG (reference sequence). Trimming removed 3 bases at V and 4 bases at J, with 19 bases between. For the CDR3, the DNA is TGTGCCTGGAGCCCTTCGGAGGGGCGCGGGAATCAGCCCCAGCATTTT. It is translated as CAWSPSEGRGNQPQHF.

Only a few counts were recorded for this clone. V is TRBV19 and J is TRBJ2-1; D is ambiguous. This CDR3 comprises 12 residues. Trimming pared 1 base from V and 5 bases from J, leaving 3 bases between. Per germline, CDR1 LNHDA and CDR2 SQIVND (reference sequence). Here the CDR3 reads CASSIAHNEQFF. The CDR3 nucleotides read TGTGCCAGTAGTATAGCCCACAATGAGCAGTTCTTC.

This chain links TRBV2 with TRBJ2-4; 9 bases are shared with TRBD2. The CDR3 consists of 15 residues. J gave up 5 bases and V 7 bases, and 9 bases lay outside the gene matches. Per the germline V gene, CDR1 is SNHLY and CDR2 is FYNNEI. The CDR3 DNA sequence: TGTGCCAGCAATGGAGCGGGGGGTATCCAAAACATTCAGTACTTC. Translation: CASNGAGGIQNIQYF.

This clone has more than one count but fewer than ten. The chain has TRBV30 and TRBJ1-5; TRBD1 might be the D (6 bases). Trimming removed 0 bases at V and 0 bases at J, with 18 bases between. The CDR3 covers 18 residues. Looked up from germline, CDR1 is GTSNPN and CDR2 is SVGIG (reference sequence). CDR3 amino acids: CAWSVPDRFSPSNQPQHF. The CDR3 DNA follows: TGTGCCTGGAGTGTACCGGACAGATTCTCCCCTAGCAATCAGCCCCAGCATTTT.

The V call is TRBV5-1, the J call TRBJ2-3; 8 bases agree with TRBD2. This CDR3 has 14 amino acids. The V gene end was trimmed by 5 bases and the J gene end by 0 bases; junction bases not matched to a gene: 2. CDR1 is SGHRS, CDR2 YFSETQ, per germline. In DNA form, the CDR3 reads TGCGCCAGCAGAGCGGGAGTAAGCACAGATACGCAGTATTTT. Translation: CASRAGVSTDTQYF.

The CDR3 reads CASSLGHPGQAKNQPQHF. Here the CDR3 DNA reads TGTGCCAGCAGCTTAGGTCACCCGGGGCAGGCAAAGAATCAGCCCCAGCATTTT. The rearrangement uses TRBV7-9 and TRBJ1-5, with D perhaps matching TRBD1 (5 bases). The CDR3 sequence is 18 residues long. Germline CDR1 and CDR2: SEHNR and FQNEAQ (reference sequence). V lost 1 base and J 4 bases, leaving 20 bases between the germline ends.

This sequence joins TRBV7-2 and TRBJ1-4; TRBD1 aligns across 7 bases. The CDR3 has 14 residues. Trimming at V came to 5 bases and at J to 4 bases, leaving 4 bases not matched to a gene. Germline V gene data show CDR1 as SGHTA and CDR2 as FQGNSA. Here the CDR3 reads CASSPGTVNEKLFF. CDR3 coding DNA: TGTGCCAGCAGCCCAGGGACAGTTAATGAAAAACTGTTTTTT.

The rearrangement uses TRBV4-1 and TRBJ2-7; a possible D gene is TRBD2 (6 bases). Germline V gives CDR1 MGHRA, CDR2 YSYEKL. V was shortened by 4 bases and J by 2 bases, with 9 bases between the two germline ends. The CDR3 has 13 residues. The CDR3 is CASSLDYPYEQYF. The CDR3 DNA follows: TGCGCCAGCAGCCTGGACTATCCCTACGAGCAGTACTTC.

The V call is TRBV18, the J call TRBJ1-2; D is ambiguous. This CDR3 spans 15 amino acids. Germline CDR1 is KGHSH and CDR2 is LQKENI. V lost 3 bases and J lost 4, with 15 bases in between. This CDR3 reads CASSPGKSASYGYTF. The CDR3 bases are TGTGCCAGCTCACCCGGCAAGTCGGCCTCCTATGGCTACACCTTC. Together with reference TRBV18 and TRBJ1-2, the CDR3 gives the full variable domain: NAGVMQNPRHLVRRRGQEARLRCSPMKGHSHVYWYRQLPEEGLKFMVYLQKENIIDESGMPKERFSAEFPKEGPSILRIQQVVRGDSAAYFCASSPGKSASYGYTFGSGTRLTVV.

This chain uses TRBV28 with TRBJ2-5; 7 bases are shared with TRBD2. V lost 5 bases, J lost 3 bases, and 0 bases stayed unmatched. In germline, CDR1 is MDHEN, CDR2 SYDVKM. The CDR3 consists of 12 residues. CDR3 loop: CASSRGEETQYF. In DNA, the CDR3 is TGTGCCAGCAGTCGGGGGGAAGAGACCCAGTACTTC.

The V gene is TRBV6-5, the J gene TRBJ2-7, with 11 bases that match TRBD2. This CDR3 has 16 amino acids. In germline, CDR1 is MNHEY, CDR2 SVGAGI. V dropped 2 bases and J dropped 0; count of bases not matched to a gene: 3. In DNA, the CDR3 is TGTGCCAGCAGTTACACCACTAGCGGGAGCTCCTACGAGCAGTACTTC. Encoded protein: CASSYTTSGSSYEQYF.

The rearrangement uses TRBV29-1 and TRBJ2-7, with D possibly being TRBD2 (5 bases). The CDR3 contains 12 residues. CDR1 and CDR2 from the germline V gene are SQVTM and ANQGSEA. V lost 6 bases to trimming and J lost 3 bases, with 12 bases between them. CDR3 nucleotide sequence: TGCAGCGTCGGACTGTGGGGCTACGAGCAGTACTTC. It encodes CSVGLWGYEQYF.

The chain's CDR3 is CASSLAPSYEQYF. CDR3 DNA: TGCGCCAGCAGCTTGGCCCCCAGCTACGAGCAGTACTTC. The J gene is TRBJ2-7, the V gene TRBV5-1; D uncertain. This CDR3 contains 13 residues. Germline CDR1 reads SGHRS; CDR2 reads YFSETQ. Trimming pared 0 bases from V and 3 bases from J, leaving 7 bases between.